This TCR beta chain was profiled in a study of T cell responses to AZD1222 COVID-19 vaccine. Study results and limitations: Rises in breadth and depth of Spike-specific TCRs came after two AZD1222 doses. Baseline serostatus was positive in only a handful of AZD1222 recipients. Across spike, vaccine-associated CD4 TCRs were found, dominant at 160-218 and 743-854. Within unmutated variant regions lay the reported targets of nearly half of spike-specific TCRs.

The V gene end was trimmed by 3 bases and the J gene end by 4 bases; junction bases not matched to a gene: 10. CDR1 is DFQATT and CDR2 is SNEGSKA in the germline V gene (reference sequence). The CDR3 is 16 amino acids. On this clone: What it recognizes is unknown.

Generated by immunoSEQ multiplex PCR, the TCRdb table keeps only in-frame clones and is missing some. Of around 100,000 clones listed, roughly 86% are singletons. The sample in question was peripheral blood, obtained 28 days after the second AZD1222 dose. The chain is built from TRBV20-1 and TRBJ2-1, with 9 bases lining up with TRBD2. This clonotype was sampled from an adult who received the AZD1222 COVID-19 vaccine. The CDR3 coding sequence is TGCAGTGCTAGTGGATTCGGAGCGGGGGGTTACAATGAGCAGTTCTTC. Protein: CSASGFGAGGYNEQFF.